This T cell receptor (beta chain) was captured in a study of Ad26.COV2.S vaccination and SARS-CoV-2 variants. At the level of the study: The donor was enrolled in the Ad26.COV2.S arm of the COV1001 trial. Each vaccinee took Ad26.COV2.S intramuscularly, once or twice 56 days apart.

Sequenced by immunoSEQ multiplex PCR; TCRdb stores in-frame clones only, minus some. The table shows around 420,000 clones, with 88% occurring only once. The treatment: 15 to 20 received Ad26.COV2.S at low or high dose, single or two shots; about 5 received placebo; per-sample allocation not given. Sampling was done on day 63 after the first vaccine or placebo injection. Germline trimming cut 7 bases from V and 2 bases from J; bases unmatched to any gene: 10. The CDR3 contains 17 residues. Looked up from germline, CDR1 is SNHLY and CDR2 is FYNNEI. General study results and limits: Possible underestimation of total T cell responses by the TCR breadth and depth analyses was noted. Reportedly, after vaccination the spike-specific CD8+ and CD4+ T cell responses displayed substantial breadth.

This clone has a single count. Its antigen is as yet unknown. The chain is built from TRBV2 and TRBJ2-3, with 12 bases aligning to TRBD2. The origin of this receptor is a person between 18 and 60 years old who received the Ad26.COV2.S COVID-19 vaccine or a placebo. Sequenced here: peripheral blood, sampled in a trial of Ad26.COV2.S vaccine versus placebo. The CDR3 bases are TGTGCCAGCACCACCTCACTAGCGGGGGGCTTCACAGATACGCAGTATTTT. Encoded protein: CASTTSLAGGFTDTQYF.